This T cell receptor beta chain was identified in a study of response to subunit inactivated influenza vaccine. The CDR3 covers 16 residues. V gave up 4 bases and J gave up 6 bases; unmatched junction bases: 9. From germline, CDR1 is SGHRS and CDR2 YFSETQ. TCRdb passed the RT-PCR reads through MiXCR, listing each CDR3 protein once. The sample has about 500,000 distinct CDR3 sequences, approximately 15% seen once. Study-wide findings and caveats: Only a handful of new T cells, the authors suggested, are recruited with each seasonal influenza vaccination.

On this clonotype: Its target is not known.

This chain links TRBV5-1 with TRBJ1-6, with 8 bases lining up with TRBD1. This sequence was found in a man aged 50 to 75 who received an inactivated influenza vaccine. The input for sequencing was CD4+ T cells sorted from PBMCs, taken less than 30 months after vaccination. The CDR3 nucleotides are TGCGCCAGCAGCATAACCGGGACAGGTCTTAATTCACCCCTCCACTTT. Its protein is CASSITGTGLNSPLHF.